A single sample is the source of the 29 T cell receptor beta chains below, sequenced in a study of blood T cell repertoires in COVID-19. This table comes from immunoSEQ multiplex PCR, and its TCRdb copy is limited to in-frame clones, with some not included. The sample contains some 330,000 clones, roughly 90% of which appear only once. The sample consisted of PBMCs or T cells enriched from blood (not recorded which). The origin of the receptors is a woman in her thirties who had recovered from COVID-19.

This sequence joins TRBV12-3 or TRBV12-4 and TRBJ2-7; D unclear. CDR3 length equals 13 residues. The germline V and J ends were trimmed by 1 base and 4 bases, with 8 bases remaining between them. CDR3 residues: CASSLGGEYEQYF. The CDR3 DNA is TGTGCCAGCAGTTTAGGCGGAGAGTACGAGCAGTACTTC.

This clone was recorded only once. The genes are TRBV2 and TRBJ1-2, with TRBD1 as a possible D gene (6 bases). The germline CDR1 and CDR2 sequences are SNHLY and FYNNEI. CDR3 length equals 14 residues. The germline V and J ends were trimmed by 5 bases and 7 bases, with 17 bases remaining between them. This chain's CDR3 is CASSNRGAESGYTF. The CDR3 nucleotides read TGTGCCAGCAGTAATCGGGGGGCTGAGTCTGGCTACACCTTC.

The chain is built from TRBV7-2 and TRBJ2-3; 8 nucleotides agree with TRBD2. V dropped 1 base and J dropped 0; count of bases not matched to a gene: 6. CDR1 and CDR2 (germline): SGHTA, FQGNSA. The CDR3 runs to 17 residues. The CDR3 DNA reads TGTGCCAGCAGCTTAGATCAGCGGGAGTTTAGCACAGATACGCAGTATTTT. Translation gives CASSLDQREFSTDTQYF.

The rearrangement uses TRBV5-1 and TRBJ1-2; D is perhaps TRBD1 (6 bases). V was cut by 4 bases and J by 0 bases, with 10 bases left in between. This CDR3 spans 14 amino acids. The germline V gene encodes CDR1 SGHRS and CDR2 YFSETQ. The CDR3 DNA is TGCGCCAGCAGCCGACAGGTGTCTAACTATGGCTACACCTTC. Translation: CASSRQVSNYGYTF.

The rearrangement uses TRBV18 and TRBJ1-1, with 7 bases lining up with TRBD1. The trim removed 4 bases at V and 1 base at J, leaving 9 bases unmatched. Looked up from germline, CDR1 is KGHSH and CDR2 is LQKENI. CDR3 length equals 16 residues. The CDR3 DNA follows: TGTGCCAGCTCACGGGTAGAGGGGGCTTGGAACACTGAAGCTTTCTTT. Translated: CASSRVEGAWNTEAFF.

V is TRBV19 and J is TRBJ1-1; the D gene is possibly TRBD1 (6 bases). Per the germline V gene, CDR1 is LNHDA and CDR2 is SQIVND (reference sequence). V dropped 6 bases and J dropped 1 base, with 15 bases sitting between them. The CDR3 runs to 15 residues. The CDR3 sequence: CASRDPGTPNTEAFF. Written as DNA, the CDR3 is TGTGCCAGTAGGGACCCCGGGACACCGAACACTGAAGCTTTCTTT. Variable domain in full (rest from reference TRBV19 and TRBJ1-1): DGGITQSPKYLFRKEGQNVTLSCEQNLNHDAMYWYRQDPGQGLRLIYYSQIVNDFQKGDIAEGYSVSREKKESFPLTVTSAQKNPTAFYLCASRDPGTPNTEAFFGQGTRLTVV.

The rearrangement links TRBV7-9 to TRBJ2-7; 7 nucleotides match TRBD1. Trimming at V came to 0 bases and at J to 2 bases, leaving 1 base not matched to a gene. Germline values: CDR1 SEHNR, CDR2 FQNEAQ (reference sequence). The CDR3 loop spans 14 amino acids. The CDR3 DNA is TGTGCCAGCAGCTTAGCCGGACAGGCCTACGAGCAGTACTTC. It codes for CASSLAGQAYEQYF.

The chain carries TRBV7-8 and TRBJ2-7, with 8 bases lining up with TRBD1. The CDR3 consists of 14 residues. V lost 5 bases to trimming and J lost 6 bases; unmatched junction nucleotides: 9. Germline values: CDR1 SGHVS, CDR2 FQNEAQ. The CDR3 protein is CASSPHDRGGEQYF. CDR3 sequence (DNA): TGTGCCAGCAGCCCGCATGACAGGGGTGGCGAGCAGTACTTC.

The chain joins TRBV7-2 to TRBJ2-1; TRBD1 agrees at 8 bases. The germline V gene encodes CDR1 SGHTA and CDR2 FQGNSA. This CDR3 is 15 amino acids long. The V and J ends lost 5 bases and 2 bases, in that order; junction bases with no gene match: 5. The chain's CDR3 is CASSPPGQAYNEQFF. Here the CDR3 DNA reads TGTGCCAGCAGCCCACCGGGACAGGCCTACAATGAGCAGTTCTTC. The entire variable domain, with the rest obtained from reference TRBV7-2 and TRBJ2-1, is as follows: GAGVSQSPSNKVTEKGKDVELRCDPISGHTALYWYRQSLGQGLEFLIYFQGNSAPDKSGLPSDRFSAERTGGSVSTLTIQRTQQEDSAVYLCASSPPGQAYNEQFFGPGTRLTVL.

This clone was picked up one time. The V and J genes are TRBV6-6 and TRBJ1-1, with 7 bases that match TRBD1. This CDR3 spans 15 amino acids. Germline assignment: CDR1 MNHNY and CDR2 SVGAGI (reference sequence). J gave up 4 bases and V 6 bases, and 11 bases lay outside the gene matches. CDR3 in DNA: TGTGCCAGCAGCGCCAACAGGGGCCGTGGCACTGAAGCTTTCTTT. As protein: CASSANRGRGTEAFF.

This clone has only one observation. This chain links TRBV11-3 with TRBJ2-5; D unclear. The V gene's germline CDR1 is SGHNT and CDR2 YENEEA. Deletions cut 0 bases from V and 6 bases from J, with 11 bases between. The CDR3 loop spans 14 amino acids. CDR3 sequence (DNA): TGTGCCAGCAGCTTAGATACCGCGGCCCAGACCCAGTACTTC. It specifies CASSLDTAAQTQYF.

The chain is built from TRBV11-1 and TRBJ2-5, with D tentatively TRBD2 (5 bases). V was trimmed by 8 bases and J by 0 bases, leaving 16 bases between them. CDR3 size: 15 residues. Germline V gene sequence: CDR1 SGHAT, CDR2 FQDESV (reference sequence). CDR3 bases: TGTGCCAGCTCCCCCGGGGTAGGGAACCAAGAGACCCAGTACTTC. As protein: CASSPGVGNQETQYF.

The genes are TRBV12-3 or TRBV12-4 and TRBJ2-7; unclear D gene. Trimming stripped 5 bases from V and 3 bases from J, with 11 bases between. This CDR3 has 13 amino acids. Here the CDR3 DNA reads TGTGCCAGCAGTCTCCTAGAAATCTACGAGCAGTACTTC. Amino acids: CASSLLEIYEQYF.

The V and J genes are TRBV4-3 and TRBJ2-2; 8 nucleotides agree with TRBD2. After removal of 3 bases from V and 5 bases from J, the junction contained 2 bases not matched to a gene. CDR3 size: 14 residues. CDR1 and CDR2 from the germline V gene are LGHNA and YSLEER. The CDR3 nucleotides read TGCGCCAGCAGCCACTTAGCGGGGACCGGGGAGCTGTTTTTT. Protein product: CASSHLAGTGELFF.

The chain joins TRBV3-1 (or the pseudogene TRBV3-2) to TRBJ1-1; tentative D call: TRBD1 (5 bases). V lost 5 bases to trimming and J lost 7 bases, with 11 bases between them. The germline CDR1 and CDR2 sequences are LGHDT and YNNKEL (reference sequence). The length of the CDR3 is 12 residues. CDR3: CASSYPGNEAFF. DNA for the CDR3: TGTGCCAGCAGCTATCCAGGGAATGAAGCTTTCTTT.

The CDR3 DNA follows: TGTGCCAGCAGCCCAGACAGGGTGGGTGGCTACACCTTC. This translates into CASSPDRVGGYTF. V usage is TRBV11-3 and J usage is TRBJ1-2; 7 bases line up with TRBD1. The CDR3 covers 13 residues. The V segment lost 5 bases and the J segment 7 bases; nucleotides outside the gene matches: 7. Germline-derived CDR1 and CDR2 are SGHNT and YENEEA.

This clone was observed a handful of times. The chain employs TRBV4-3 and TRBJ2-1; tentative D call: TRBD1 (6 bases). CDR3 length equals 14 residues. From germline, CDR1 is LGHNA and CDR2 YSLEER. With 1 base removed from V and 9 bases from J, the gap between germline ends came to 13 bases. CDR3 in amino acids: CASSQVNSRGEQFF. Written as DNA, the CDR3 is TGCGCCAGCAGCCAAGTCAACAGCAGGGGTGAGCAGTTCTTC.

The chain employs TRBV18 and TRBJ1-1; TRBD1 agrees at 10 bases. CDR3 length: 14 amino acids. With V trimmed by 5 bases and J by 5 bases, 5 bases remained unmatched. Germline V lookup: CDR1 KGHSH, CDR2 LQKENI. CDR3 residues: CASSTGQGRTEAFF. In DNA form, the CDR3 reads TGTGCCAGCTCAACGGGACAGGGGCGGACTGAAGCTTTCTTT.

The J gene is TRBJ2-5, the V gene TRBV5-1; no clear D. CDR1 and CDR2 (germline): SGHRS, YFSETQ. The CDR3 consists of 12 residues. V was shortened by 4 bases and J by 2 bases, with 6 bases between the two germline ends. The CDR3 sequence: CASSVLQETQYF. CDR3 nucleotides: TGCGCCAGCAGCGTCCTACAAGAGACCCAGTACTTC.

The CDR3 loop is CASSLGWGGHRETQYF. The DNA for the CDR3 is TGTGCCAGCAGCTTAGGTTGGGGGGGACACCGAGAGACCCAGTACTTC. V gene TRBV11-2 combines with J gene TRBJ2-5; TRBD2 might be the D (7 bases). With 1 base removed from V and 4 bases from J, the gap between germline ends came to 16 bases. The CDR3 has 16 amino acids. CDR1 is SGHAT and CDR2 is FQNNGV in the germline V gene.

This chain uses TRBV27 with TRBJ2-3; 9 bases are a match to TRBD1. V shed 7 bases, J shed 6 bases, and the junction held 8 bases outside the gene matches. CDR1 and CDR2 from the germline V gene are MNHEY and SMNVEV (reference sequence). This CDR3 has 14 amino acids. CDR3 nucleotides: TGTGCCAGCACTATGACAGGGGGTAGGGATACGCAGTATTTT. This translates into CASTMTGGRDTQYF.

V is TRBV2 and J is TRBJ1-2, with 12 bases fitting TRBD1. Trimming cost V 0 bases and J 4 bases; bases outside gene matches: 9. Germline CDR1 SNHLY, CDR2 FYNNEI. The CDR3 covers 18 residues. CDR3 region: CASSEAGDRGPQGYGYTF. For the CDR3, the DNA is TGTGCCAGCAGTGAAGCGGGGGACAGGGGGCCCCAGGGCTATGGCTACACCTTC. The entire variable domain, with the rest obtained from reference TRBV2 and TRBJ1-2, is as follows: EPEVTQTPSHQVTQMGQEVILRCVPISNHLYFYWYRQILGQKVEFLVSFYNNEISEKSEIFDDQFSVERPDGSNFTLKIRSTKLEDSAMYFCASSEAGDRGPQGYGYTFGSGTRLTVV.

This clone was picked up one time. V gene TRBV4-1 combines with J gene TRBJ2-7; 7 nucleotides line up with TRBD1. CDR3 length: 14 residues. From germline, CDR1 is MGHRA and CDR2 YSYEKL. J was trimmed by 5 bases and V by 4 bases; bases with no gene match: 8. The CDR3 loop reads CASSPNRDSHEQYF. The DNA of the CDR3 is TGCGCCAGCAGCCCTAACCGGGACAGCCACGAGCAGTACTTC.

The DNA of the CDR3 is TGTGCCAGCAGTAACAGGGTAGGCAATGAGCAGTTCTTC. Protein product: CASSNRVGNEQFF. The chain joins TRBV2 to TRBJ2-1; D may be TRBD1 (6 bases). CDR3 length equals 13 residues. Germline values: CDR1 SNHLY, CDR2 FYNNEI. The V end lost 5 bases, the J end lost 6 bases, and 11 bases lay between the germline ends.

This rearrangement joins TRBV2 to TRBJ1-1; TRBD1 is a possible D gene (5 bases). V lost 2 bases and J 8 bases, leaving 9 bases between the germline ends. This CDR3 has 12 amino acids. CDR1 SNHLY and CDR2 FYNNEI come from the germline V gene. The CDR3 DNA reads as TGTGCCAGCAGTGAAAACGCAGGGGAAGCTTTCTTT. Its translation: CASSENAGEAFF.

Details on this clone: Because the CDR3's place on the DNA is in doubt, the DNA is left out and the CDR3 is given as listed by TCRdb. The chain recombines TRBV21-1 with TRBJ2-6; the table's D call, TRBD1, was not checked against the DNA. TRBV21-1 is termed a pseudogene. The CDR3 spans 17 amino acids, including both terminal residues. The CDR3 spells CASSFGTGNSGANVLTF.

This clone was picked up a small number of times. The chain links TRBV5-1 to TRBJ2-2; 8 bases fit TRBD1. Germline V gene data show CDR1 as SGHRS and CDR2 as YFSETQ. The CDR3 runs to 16 residues. Trimming cost V 5 bases and J 2 bases; bases outside gene matches: 8. The CDR3 DNA is TGCGCCAGCAGTAACCGACAGGGGACCAACACCGGGGAGCTGTTTTTT. This translates into CASSNRQGTNTGELFF.

As DNA, the CDR3 is TGTGCCAGCAGCCAAGAGACAGGGCCCTCTGGAAACACCATATATTTT. This gives the protein CASSQETGPSGNTIYF. This chain uses TRBV4-2 with TRBJ1-3, with 7 bases lining up with TRBD1. Germline V gene lookup returns CDR1 LGHNA and CDR2 YNFKEQ. The CDR3 extends over 16 amino acids. V lost 0 bases, J lost 0 bases, and 2 bases stayed unmatched.

The CDR3 sequence: CASSLVPWLLGDEQFF. In DNA, the CDR3 is TGCGCCAGCAGCTTGGTCCCTTGGCTACTCGGGGATGAGCAGTTCTTC. This sequence joins TRBV5-1 and TRBJ2-1, with a possible D match to TRBD2 (5 bases). V dropped 0 bases and J dropped 8 bases, with 18 bases sitting between them. This CDR3 has 16 residues. Germline V lookup: CDR1 SGHRS, CDR2 YFSETQ.